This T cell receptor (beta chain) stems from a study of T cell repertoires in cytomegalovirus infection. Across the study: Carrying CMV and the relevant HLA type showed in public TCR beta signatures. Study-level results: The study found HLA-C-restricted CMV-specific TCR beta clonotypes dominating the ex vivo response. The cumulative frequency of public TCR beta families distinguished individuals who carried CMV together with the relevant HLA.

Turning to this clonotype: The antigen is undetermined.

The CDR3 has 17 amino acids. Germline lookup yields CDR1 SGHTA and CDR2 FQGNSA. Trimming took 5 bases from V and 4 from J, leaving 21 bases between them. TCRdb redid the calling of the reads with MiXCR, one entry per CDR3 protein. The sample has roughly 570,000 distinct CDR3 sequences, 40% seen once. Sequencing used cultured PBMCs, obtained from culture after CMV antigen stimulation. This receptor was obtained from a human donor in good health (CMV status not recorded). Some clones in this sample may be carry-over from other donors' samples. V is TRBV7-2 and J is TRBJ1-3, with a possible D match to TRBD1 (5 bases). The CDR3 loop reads CASSIRGSDSLGNTIYF. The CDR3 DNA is TGTGCCAGCAGCATCCGAGGGTCAGACAGCTTGGGAAACACCATATATTTT.